This T cell receptor (beta chain) comes out of a study of spatial heterogeneity in lung cancer. Specified time point: sample taken at primary tumor resection. The donors comprised approximately 75 untreated early-stage non-small cell lung cancer patients. This clonotype has ten or more counts. Each TCR cDNA molecule carried a unique molecular identifier. TCRdb reanalysed the 5' RACE reads using MiXCR and keeps one entry per CDR3 protein. This repertoire shows 20,000 to 25,000 distinct CDR3 sequences, approximately 5.8% found once; its top ten account for approximately 35%. This specimen was PBMCs, taken at surgery. The sequence was collected from a male donor with early-stage non-small cell lung cancer.

CDR3 bases: TGCGCCAGCAGCTCCCCCCAGGGTACCGGGGAGCTGTTTTTT. Translation: CASSSPQGTGELFF. J is TRBJ2-2 and V is TRBV5-1, with D possibly being TRBD1 (5 bases). The CDR3 runs to 14 residues. V lost 3 bases and J 5 bases, leaving 11 bases between the germline ends. The germline CDR1 and CDR2 sequences are SGHRS and YFSETQ.